This T cell receptor beta chain was documented in a study of blood T cell repertoires in COVID-19 (dated by TCRdb to the early 2020s). About the study as a whole: Samples covering the acute and convalescent phases of COVID-19 were provided by collaborators in the United States, Italy and Spain. The material from the prospective study consisted of cDNA or gDNA derived from T cells, B-cell-depleted T cells, or PBMCs. The repertoires were released in a freely available public database intended as a resource for research on the immune response to SARS-CoV-2. Where available, HLA class I and class II types were obtained from metadata supplied by the sample provider rather than from assay-based typing. The samples were drawn from two sources: the first 160 participants of the ongoing ImmuneRACE study, and 1,200 or so subjects contributed by 6 global collaborators. Subjects who had been exposed to COVID-19, were actively infected with it, or had recovered from it provided the deeply sampled blood TCRbeta repertoires that made up the dataset. Nearly every sample came with metadata listing a de-identified subject ID, COVID-19 status, age in years and sex. What the study reported, not specific to this receptor: How much clinical and demographic metadata was included differed by source and by participant, and the metadata was provided uncurated.

Note on this clone: Its antigen target is currently unknown. No base qualities exist here, and no much larger clone lies one base off it.

One collaborating source in Seattle enrolled patients during active infection and followed them longitudinally through the course of disease. Whole blood was collected in K2EDTA tubes by collaborating institutions according to the institutions' own protocols. For TCRbeta analysis, collaborator samples were shipped as frozen whole blood, as isolated PBMCs, or as DNA extracted from either sample type. Spanning cysteine to phenylalanine, the CDR3 consists of 15 amino acids. Only the CDR3 DNA stays, 45 bases, in frame from base 1. Germline trimming amounts to 4 bases on V and 7 bases on J, with 12 as the count of junction bases outside the gene matches. The germline V gene provides CDR1 SQVTM and CDR2 ANQGSEA. TCRbeta CDR3 regions were amplified from genomic DNA using the immunoSEQ Assay, a bias-controlled multiplex PCR. The published analysis was carried out like this. The number of nucleated cells in each sample was estimated from the amplification of reference gene primers within the assay. Sequence reads were collapsed and filtered to measure the absolute abundance of every unique TCRbeta CDR3 rearrangement. For each sample, productive Simpson clonality was calculated as the square root of Simpson's diversity index over productive rearrangements. This is the immuneACCESS table as TCRdb keeps it, with only in-frame sequences that have V and J called. A part of the clones is gone; compared with another copy, unresolved V genes explain less than half, and the rest is unexplained. D and trimming come from the DNA, and the V and J calls and clone size come from that table. This sample comprises around 440,000 clones, 70% to 90% of them detected only once. The leading ten clones occupy around 12% of the sample.

This TCR was sampled from a woman between 50 and 59 years old with COVID-19, enrolled during active disease. Recombination joined TRBV29-1 with TRBJ2-1; TRBD2 lines up with 8 middle nucleotides. The source material was peripheral blood. The CDR3 is CSVVGSAGGVNEQFF. The DNA sequence is given as TGCAGCGTTGTGGGGTCGGCGGGGGGAGTAAATGAGCAGTTCTTC.